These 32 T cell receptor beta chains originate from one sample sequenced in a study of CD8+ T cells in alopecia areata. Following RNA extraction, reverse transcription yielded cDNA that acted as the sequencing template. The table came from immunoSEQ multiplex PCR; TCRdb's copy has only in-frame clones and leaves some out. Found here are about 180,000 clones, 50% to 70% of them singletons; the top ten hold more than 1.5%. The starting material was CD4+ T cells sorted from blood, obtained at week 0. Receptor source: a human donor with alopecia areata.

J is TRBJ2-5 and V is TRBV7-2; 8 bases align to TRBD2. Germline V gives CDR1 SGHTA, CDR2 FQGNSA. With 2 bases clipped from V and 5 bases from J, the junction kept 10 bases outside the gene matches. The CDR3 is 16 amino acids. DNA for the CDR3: TGTGCCAGCAGCTTATCCCGAGGGTTAGCGGGGGAGACCCAGTACTTC. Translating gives CASSLSRGLAGETQYF.

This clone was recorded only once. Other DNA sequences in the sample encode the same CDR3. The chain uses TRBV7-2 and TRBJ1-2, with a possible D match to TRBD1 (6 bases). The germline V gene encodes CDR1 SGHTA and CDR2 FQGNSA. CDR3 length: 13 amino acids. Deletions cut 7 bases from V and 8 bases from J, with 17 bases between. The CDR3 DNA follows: TGTGCCAGCACCGAACAGGGAGGGGGAGGCTACACCTTC. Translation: CASTEQGGGGYTF.

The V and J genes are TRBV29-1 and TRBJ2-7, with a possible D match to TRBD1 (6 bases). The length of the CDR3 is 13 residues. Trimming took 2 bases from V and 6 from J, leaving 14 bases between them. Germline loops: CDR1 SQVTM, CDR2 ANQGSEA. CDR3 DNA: TGCAGCGTTGAACCTTTCCAGGGGCGCGAGCAGTACTTC. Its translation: CSVEPFQGREQYF.

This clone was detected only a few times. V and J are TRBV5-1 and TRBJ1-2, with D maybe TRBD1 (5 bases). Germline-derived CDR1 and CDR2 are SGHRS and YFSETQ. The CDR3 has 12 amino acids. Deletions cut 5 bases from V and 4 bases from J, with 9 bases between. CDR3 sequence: CASREGIYGYTF. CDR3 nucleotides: TGCGCCAGCAGAGAGGGGATCTATGGCTACACCTTC. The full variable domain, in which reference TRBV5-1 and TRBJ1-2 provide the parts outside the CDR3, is KAGVTQTPRYLIKTRGQQVTLSCSPISGHRSVSWYQQTPGQGLQFLFEYFSETQRNKGNFPGRFSGRQFSNSRSEMNVSTLELGDSALYLCASREGIYGYTFGSGTRLTVV.

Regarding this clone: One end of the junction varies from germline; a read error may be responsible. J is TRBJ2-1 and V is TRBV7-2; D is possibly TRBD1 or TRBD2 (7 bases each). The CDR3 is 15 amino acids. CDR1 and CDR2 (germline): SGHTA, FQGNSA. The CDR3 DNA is TGCGCCAGCAGCTCCAGGGGGGGATCCTACAATGAGCAGTTCTTC. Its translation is CASSSRGGSYNEQFF.

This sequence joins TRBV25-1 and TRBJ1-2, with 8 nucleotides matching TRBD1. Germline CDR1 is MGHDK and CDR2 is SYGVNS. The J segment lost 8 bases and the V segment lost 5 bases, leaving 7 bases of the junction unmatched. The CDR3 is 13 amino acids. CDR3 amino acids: CASSTRTGSGYTF. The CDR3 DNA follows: TGTGCCAGCAGTACACGGACAGGGTCGGGCTACACCTTC.

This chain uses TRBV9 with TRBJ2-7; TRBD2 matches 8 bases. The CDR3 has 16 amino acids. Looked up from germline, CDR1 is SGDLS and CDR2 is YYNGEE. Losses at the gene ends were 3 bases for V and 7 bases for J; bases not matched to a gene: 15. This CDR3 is CASSEGIAGTSEEQYF. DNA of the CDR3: TGTGCCAGCAGCGAGGGTATCGCCGGGACTAGTGAAGAGCAGTACTTC. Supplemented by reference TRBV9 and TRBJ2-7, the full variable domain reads DSGVTQTPKHLITATGQRVTLRCSPRSGDLSVYWYQQSLDQGLQFLIQYYNGEERAKGNILERFSAQQFPDLHSELNLSSLELGDSALYFCASSEGIAGTSEEQYFGPGTRLTVT.

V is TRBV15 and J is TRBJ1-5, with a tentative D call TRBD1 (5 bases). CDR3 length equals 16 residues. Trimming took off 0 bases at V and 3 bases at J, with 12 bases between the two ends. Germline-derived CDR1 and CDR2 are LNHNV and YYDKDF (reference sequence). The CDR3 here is CATSRDPGGTNQPQHF. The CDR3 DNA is TGTGCCACCAGCAGAGATCCCGGGGGAACCAATCAGCCCCAGCATTTT.

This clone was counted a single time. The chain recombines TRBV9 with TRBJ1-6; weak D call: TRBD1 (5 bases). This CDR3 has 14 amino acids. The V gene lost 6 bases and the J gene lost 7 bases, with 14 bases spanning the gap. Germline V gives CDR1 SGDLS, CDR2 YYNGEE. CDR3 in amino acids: CASTQQDPNSPLHF. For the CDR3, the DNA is TGTGCCAGCACCCAACAGGACCCAAATTCACCCCTCCACTTT. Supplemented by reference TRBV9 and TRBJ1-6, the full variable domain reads DSGVTQTPKHLITATGQRVTLRCSPRSGDLSVYWYQQSLDQGLQFLIQYYNGEERAKGNILERFSAQQFPDLHSELNLSSLELGDSALYFCASTQQDPNSPLHFGNGTRLTVT.

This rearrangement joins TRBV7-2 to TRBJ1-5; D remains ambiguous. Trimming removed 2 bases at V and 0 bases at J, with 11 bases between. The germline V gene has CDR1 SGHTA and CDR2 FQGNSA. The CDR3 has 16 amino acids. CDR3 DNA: TGTGCCAGCAGCTTAATCGCGGTTAATAGCAATCAGCCCCAGCATTTT. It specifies CASSLIAVNSNQPQHF.

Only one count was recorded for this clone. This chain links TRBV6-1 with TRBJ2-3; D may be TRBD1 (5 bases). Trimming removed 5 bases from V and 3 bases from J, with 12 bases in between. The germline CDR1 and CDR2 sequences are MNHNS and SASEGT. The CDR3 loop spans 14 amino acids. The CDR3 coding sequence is TGTGCCAGCAGTATGATGGGGCGGACAGATACGCAGTATTTT. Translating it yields CASSMMGRTDTQYF.

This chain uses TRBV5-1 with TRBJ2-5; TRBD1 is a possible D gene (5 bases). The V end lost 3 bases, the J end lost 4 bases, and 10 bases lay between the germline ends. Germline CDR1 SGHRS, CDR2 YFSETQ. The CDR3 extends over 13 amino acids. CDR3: CASSSDIRETQYF. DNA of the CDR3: TGCGCCAGCAGCTCGGACATAAGAGAGACCCAGTACTTC.

CDR3 DNA: TGCAGCGTTGAATGGTCGAACACTGAAGCTTTCTTT. Its translation: CSVEWSNTEAFF. The chain carries TRBV29-1 and TRBJ1-1; no firm D call. This CDR3 region has 12 residues. CDR1 and CDR2 (germline): SQVTM, ANQGSEA. Trimming removed 2 bases from V and 1 base from J, with 5 bases in between.

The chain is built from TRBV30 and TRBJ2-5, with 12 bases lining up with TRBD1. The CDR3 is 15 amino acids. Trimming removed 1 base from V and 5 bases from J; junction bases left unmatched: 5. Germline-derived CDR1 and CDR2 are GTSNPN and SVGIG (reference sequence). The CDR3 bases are TGTGCCTGGAGTGCCGGGACAGGGGGCACGGAGACCCAGTACTTC. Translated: CAWSAGTGGTETQYF.

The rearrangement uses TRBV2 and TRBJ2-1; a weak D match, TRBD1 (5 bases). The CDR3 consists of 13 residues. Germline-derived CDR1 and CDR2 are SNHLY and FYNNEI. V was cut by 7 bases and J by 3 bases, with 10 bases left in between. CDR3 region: CASNDRVYNEQFF. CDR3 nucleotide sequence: TGTGCCAGCAACGACAGAGTCTACAATGAGCAGTTCTTC.

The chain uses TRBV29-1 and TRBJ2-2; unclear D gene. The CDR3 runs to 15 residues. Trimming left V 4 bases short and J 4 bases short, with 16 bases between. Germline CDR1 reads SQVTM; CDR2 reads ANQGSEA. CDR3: CSVAASGTGTGELFF. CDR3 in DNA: TGCAGCGTTGCGGCTTCAGGAACGGGCACCGGGGAGCTGTTTTTT.

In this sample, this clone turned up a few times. CDR3 sequence: CAWSKGSRGGSEQYF. CDR3 bases: TGTGCCTGGAGTAAGGGAAGCAGGGGTGGTAGCGAGCAGTACTTC. J is TRBJ2-7 and V is TRBV30; possible D gene TRBD1, 6 bases. Trimming removed 2 bases from V and 6 bases from J, with 20 bases in between. Looked up from germline, CDR1 is GTSNPN and CDR2 is SVGIG (reference sequence). The CDR3 extends over 15 amino acids.

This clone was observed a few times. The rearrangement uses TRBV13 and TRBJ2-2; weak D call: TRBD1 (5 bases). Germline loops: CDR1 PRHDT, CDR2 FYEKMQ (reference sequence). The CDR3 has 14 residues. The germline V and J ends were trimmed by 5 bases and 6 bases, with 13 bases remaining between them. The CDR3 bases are TGTGCCAGCAGCCAGCGACGGACATCCGGGGAGCTGTTTTTT. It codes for CASSQRRTSGELFF.

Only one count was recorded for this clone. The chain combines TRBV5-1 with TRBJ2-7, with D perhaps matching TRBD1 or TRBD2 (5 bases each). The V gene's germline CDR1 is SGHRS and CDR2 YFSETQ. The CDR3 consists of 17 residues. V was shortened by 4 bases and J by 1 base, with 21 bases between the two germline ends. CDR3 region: CASSRVGTPDRSYEQYF. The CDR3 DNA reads TGCGCCAGCAGCAGAGTAGGGACCCCGGACCGGTCCTACGAGCAGTACTTC.

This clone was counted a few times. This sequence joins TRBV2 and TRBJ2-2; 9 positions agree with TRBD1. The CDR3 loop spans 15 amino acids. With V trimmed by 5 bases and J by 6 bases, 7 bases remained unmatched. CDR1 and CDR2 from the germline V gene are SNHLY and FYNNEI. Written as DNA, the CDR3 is TGTGCCAGCAGTAGAGACAGGGGGAAATCCGGGGAGCTGTTTTTT. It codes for CASSRDRGKSGELFF.

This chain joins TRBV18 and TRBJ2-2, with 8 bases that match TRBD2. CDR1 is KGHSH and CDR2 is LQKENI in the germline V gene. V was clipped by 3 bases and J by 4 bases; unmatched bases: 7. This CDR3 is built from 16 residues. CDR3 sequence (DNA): TGTGCCAGCTCACCGGGAGTAGCGGGGCCCACCGGGGAGCTGTTTTTT. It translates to CASSPGVAGPTGELFF. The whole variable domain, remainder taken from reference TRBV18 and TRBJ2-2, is NAGVMQNPRHLVRRRGQEARLRCSPMKGHSHVYWYRQLPEEGLKFMVYLQKENIIDESGMPKERFSAEFPKEGPSILRIQQVVRGDSAAYFCASSPGVAGPTGELFFGEGSRLTVL.

The CDR3 sequence: CSVGQGATTETQYF. The CDR3, as DNA: TGCAGCGTTGGACAGGGGGCTACTACAGAGACCCAGTACTTC. V and J are TRBV29-1 and TRBJ2-5, with 10 bases matching TRBD1. This CDR3 is 14 amino acids long. V lost 4 bases to trimming and J lost 4 bases; unmatched junction nucleotides: 6. CDR1 and CDR2 (germline): SQVTM, ANQGSEA.

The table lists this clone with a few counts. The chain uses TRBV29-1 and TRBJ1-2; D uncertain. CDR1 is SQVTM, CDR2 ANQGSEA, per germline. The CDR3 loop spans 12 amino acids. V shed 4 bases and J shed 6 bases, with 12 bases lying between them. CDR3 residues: CSVVGEQHGYTF. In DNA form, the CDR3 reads TGCAGCGTTGTGGGCGAACAGCATGGCTACACCTTC.

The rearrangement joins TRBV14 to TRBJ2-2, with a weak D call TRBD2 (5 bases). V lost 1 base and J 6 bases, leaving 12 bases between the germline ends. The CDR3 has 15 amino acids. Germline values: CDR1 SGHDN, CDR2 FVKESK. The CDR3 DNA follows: TGTGCCAGCAGCCAAGCTCGGGGTCCGGCCGGGGAGCTGTTTTTT. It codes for CASSQARGPAGELFF.

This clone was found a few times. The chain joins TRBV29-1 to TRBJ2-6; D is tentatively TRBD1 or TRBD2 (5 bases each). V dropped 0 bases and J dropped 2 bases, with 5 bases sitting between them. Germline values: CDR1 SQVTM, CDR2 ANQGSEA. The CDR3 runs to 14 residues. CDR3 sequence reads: CSVEEGAGANVLTF. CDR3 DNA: TGCAGCGTTGAAGAGGGGGCTGGGGCCAACGTCCTGACTTTC.

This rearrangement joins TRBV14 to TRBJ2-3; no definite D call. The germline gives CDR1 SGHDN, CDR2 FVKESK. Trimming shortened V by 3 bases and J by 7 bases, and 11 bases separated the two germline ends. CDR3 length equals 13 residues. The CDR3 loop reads CASSHSGTNTQYF. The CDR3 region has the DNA TGTGCCAGCAGCCACTCAGGCACTAATACGCAGTATTTT.

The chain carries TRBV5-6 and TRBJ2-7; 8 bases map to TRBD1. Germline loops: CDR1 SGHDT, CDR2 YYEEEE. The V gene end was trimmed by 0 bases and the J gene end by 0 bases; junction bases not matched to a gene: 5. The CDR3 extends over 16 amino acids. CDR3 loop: CASSLGGDRNSYEQYF. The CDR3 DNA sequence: TGTGCCAGCAGCTTGGGTGGGGACAGGAACTCCTACGAGCAGTACTTC.

The CDR3 DNA follows: TGTGCCAGCAGCGAGGTTAAACCTCAAGAAGCTTTCTTT. This codes for CASSEVKPQEAFF. The chain employs TRBV6-5 and TRBJ1-1; D is uncertain. Deletions cut 6 bases from V and 8 bases from J, with 16 bases between. The CDR3 runs to 13 residues. Germline V gene data show CDR1 as MNHEY and CDR2 as SVGAGI.

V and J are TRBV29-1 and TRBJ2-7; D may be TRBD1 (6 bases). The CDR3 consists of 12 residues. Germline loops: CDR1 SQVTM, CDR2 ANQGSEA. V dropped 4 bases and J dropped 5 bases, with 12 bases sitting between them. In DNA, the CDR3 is TGCAGCGTTGTAACAGGGACCGACGAGCAGTACTTC. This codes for CSVVTGTDEQYF.

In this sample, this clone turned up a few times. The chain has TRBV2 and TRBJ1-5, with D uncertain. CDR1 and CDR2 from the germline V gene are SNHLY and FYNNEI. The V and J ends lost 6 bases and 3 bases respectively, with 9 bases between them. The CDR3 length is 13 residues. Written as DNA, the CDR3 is TGTGCCAGCAGGGGAATCTCCAATCAGCCCCAGCATTTT. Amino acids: CASRGISNQPQHF.

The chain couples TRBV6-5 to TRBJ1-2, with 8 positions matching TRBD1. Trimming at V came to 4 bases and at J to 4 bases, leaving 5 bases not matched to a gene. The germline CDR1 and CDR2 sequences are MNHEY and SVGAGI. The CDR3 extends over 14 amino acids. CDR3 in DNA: TGTGCCAGCAGTTCGCGAGGACAGGGCTATGGCTACACCTTC. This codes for CASSSRGQGYGYTF.

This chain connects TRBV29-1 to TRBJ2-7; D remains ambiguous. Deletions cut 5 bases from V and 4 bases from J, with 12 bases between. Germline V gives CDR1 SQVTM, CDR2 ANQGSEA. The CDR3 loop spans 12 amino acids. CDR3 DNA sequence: TGCAGCGTTCTGGGTCCCCAATACGAGCAGTACTTC. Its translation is CSVLGPQYEQYF.